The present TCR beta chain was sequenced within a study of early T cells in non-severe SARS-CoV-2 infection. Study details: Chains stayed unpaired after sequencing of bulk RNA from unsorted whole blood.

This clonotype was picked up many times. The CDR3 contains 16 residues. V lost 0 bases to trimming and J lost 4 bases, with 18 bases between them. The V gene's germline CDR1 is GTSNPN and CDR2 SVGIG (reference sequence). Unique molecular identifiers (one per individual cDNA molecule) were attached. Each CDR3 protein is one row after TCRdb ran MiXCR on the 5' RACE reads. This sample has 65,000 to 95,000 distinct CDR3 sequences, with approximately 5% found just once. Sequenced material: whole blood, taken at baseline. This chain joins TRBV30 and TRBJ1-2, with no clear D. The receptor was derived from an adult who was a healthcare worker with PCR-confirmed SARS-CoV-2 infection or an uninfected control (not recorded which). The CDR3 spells CAWSVPGSWIGYGYTF. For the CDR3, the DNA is TGTGCCTGGAGTGTACCTGGCTCCTGGATCGGCTATGGCTACACCTTC.